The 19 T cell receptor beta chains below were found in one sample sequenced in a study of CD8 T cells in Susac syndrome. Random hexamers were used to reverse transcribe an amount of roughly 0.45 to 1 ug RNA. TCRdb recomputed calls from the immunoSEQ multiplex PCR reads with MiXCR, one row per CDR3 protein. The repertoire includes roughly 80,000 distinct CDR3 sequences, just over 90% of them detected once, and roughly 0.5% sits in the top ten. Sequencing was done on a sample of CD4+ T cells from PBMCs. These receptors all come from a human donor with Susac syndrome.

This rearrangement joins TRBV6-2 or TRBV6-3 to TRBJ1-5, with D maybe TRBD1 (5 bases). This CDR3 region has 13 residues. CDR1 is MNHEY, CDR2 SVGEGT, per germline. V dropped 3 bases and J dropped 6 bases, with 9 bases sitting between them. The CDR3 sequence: CASSYIGVQPQHF. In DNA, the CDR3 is TGTGCCAGCAGTTATATAGGGGTTCAGCCCCAGCATTTT.

CDR3 residues: CSARIAGGPPTGELFF. In DNA, the CDR3 is TGCAGTGCTAGGATAGCGGGGGGGCCCCCCACCGGGGAGCTGTTTTTT. V and J are TRBV20-1 and TRBJ2-2, with 11 bases lining up with TRBD2. The trim removed 3 bases at V and 4 bases at J, leaving 7 bases unmatched. The CDR3 runs 16 residues. Germline CDR1 reads DFQATT; CDR2 reads SNEGSKA (reference sequence).

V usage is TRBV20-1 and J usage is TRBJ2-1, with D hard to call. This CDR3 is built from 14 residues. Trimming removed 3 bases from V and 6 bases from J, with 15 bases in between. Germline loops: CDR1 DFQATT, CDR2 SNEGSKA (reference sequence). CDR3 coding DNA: TGCAGTGCTAGTATGGGAAAGCTCGTCAATGAGCAGTTCTTC. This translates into CSASMGKLVNEQFF.

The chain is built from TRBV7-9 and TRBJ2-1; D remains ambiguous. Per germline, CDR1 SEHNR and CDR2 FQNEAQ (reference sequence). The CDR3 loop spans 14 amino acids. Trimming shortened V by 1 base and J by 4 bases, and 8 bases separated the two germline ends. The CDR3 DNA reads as TGTGCCAGCAGCTTAGGGTCTGGGTACAATGAGCAGTTCTTC. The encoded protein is CASSLGSGYNEQFF.

The DNA for the CDR3 is TGTGCCAGCAGCTGGCGGGGCTCCTTGGGCAATCAGCCCCAGCATTTT. Amino acids: CASSWRGSLGNQPQHF. The V gene is TRBV5-6, the J gene TRBJ1-5; possibly TRBD1 for D (5 bases). In germline, CDR1 is SGHDT, CDR2 YYEEEE. The germline V and J ends were trimmed by 3 bases and 2 bases, with 15 bases remaining between them. This CDR3 comprises 16 residues.

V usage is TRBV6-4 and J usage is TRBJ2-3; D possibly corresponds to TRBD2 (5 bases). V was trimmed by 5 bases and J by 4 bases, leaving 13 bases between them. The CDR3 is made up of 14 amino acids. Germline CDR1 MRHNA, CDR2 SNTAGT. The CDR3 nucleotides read TGTGCCAGCAGTCCCGAGGGCCAGGCAGATACGCAGTATTTT. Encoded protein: CASSPEGQADTQYF.

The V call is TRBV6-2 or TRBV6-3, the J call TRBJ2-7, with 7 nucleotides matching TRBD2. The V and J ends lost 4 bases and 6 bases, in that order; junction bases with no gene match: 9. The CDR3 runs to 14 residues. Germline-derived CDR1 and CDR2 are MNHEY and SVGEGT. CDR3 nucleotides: TGTGCCAGCAGTTCCAGCGGGACTTCTTTCGAGCAGTACTTC. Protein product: CASSSSGTSFEQYF.

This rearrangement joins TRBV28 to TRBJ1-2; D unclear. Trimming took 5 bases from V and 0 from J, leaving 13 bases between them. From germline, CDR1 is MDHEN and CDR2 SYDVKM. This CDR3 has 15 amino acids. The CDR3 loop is CASSPPERPNYGYTF. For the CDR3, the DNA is TGTGCCAGCAGTCCGCCCGAGAGGCCTAACTATGGCTACACCTTC.

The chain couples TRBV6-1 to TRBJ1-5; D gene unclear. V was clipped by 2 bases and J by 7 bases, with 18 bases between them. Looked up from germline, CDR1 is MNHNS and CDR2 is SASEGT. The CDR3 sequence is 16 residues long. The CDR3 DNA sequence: TGTGCCAGCAGTGAAAATTCTAGGCTCATCCTACAGCCCCAGCATTTT. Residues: CASSENSRLILQPQHF.

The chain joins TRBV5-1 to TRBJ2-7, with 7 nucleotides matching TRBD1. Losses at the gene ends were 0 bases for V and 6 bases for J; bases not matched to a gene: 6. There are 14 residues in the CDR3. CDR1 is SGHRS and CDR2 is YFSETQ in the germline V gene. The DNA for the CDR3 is TGCGCCAGCAGCTTGGGAGGGGGCGAAGGCGAGCAGTACTTC. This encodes CASSLGGGEGEQYF.

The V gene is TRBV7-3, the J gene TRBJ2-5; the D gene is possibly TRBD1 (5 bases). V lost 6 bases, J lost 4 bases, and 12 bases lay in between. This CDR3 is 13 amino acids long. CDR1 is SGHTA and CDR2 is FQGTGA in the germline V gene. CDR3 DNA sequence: TGTGCCAGCAGTTCAGGTCAGGGAGAGACCCAGTACTTC. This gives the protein CASSSGQGETQYF.

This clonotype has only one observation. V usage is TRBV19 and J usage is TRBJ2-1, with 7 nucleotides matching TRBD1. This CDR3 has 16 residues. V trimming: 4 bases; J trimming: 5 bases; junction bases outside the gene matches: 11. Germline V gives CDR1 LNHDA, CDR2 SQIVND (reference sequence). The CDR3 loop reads CASSRRTGVGNNEQFF. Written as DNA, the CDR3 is TGTGCCAGTAGTAGGCGTACAGGGGTAGGGAACAATGAGCAGTTCTTC.

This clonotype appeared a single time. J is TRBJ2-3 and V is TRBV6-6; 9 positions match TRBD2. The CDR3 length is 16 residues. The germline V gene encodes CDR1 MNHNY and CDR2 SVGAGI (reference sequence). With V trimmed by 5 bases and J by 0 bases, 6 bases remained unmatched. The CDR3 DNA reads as TGTGCCAGCAGTCCAAAGCGGGAGGTTAGCACAGATACGCAGTATTTT. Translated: CASSPKREVSTDTQYF.

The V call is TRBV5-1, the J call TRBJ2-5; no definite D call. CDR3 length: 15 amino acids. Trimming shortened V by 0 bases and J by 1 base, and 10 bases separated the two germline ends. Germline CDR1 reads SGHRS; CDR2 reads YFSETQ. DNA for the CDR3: TGCGCCAGCAGCTTGGTGGTTGGCCGCCAAGAGACCCAGTACTTC. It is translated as CASSLVVGRQETQYF.

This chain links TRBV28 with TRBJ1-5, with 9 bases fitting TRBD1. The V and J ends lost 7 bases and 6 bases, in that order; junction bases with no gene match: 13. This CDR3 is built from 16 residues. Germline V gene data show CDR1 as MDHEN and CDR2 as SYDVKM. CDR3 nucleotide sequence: TGTGCCAGCATTACAGGGGGCGCAGGGGATATTCAGCCCCAGCATTTT. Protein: CASITGGAGDIQPQHF.

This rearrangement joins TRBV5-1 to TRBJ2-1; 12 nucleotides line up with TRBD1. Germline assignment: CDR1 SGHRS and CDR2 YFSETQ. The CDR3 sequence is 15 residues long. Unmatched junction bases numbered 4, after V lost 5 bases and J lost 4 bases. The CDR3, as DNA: TGCGCCAGCAGGCCGGGACAGGGGGCTTACAATGAGCAGTTCTTC. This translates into CASRPGQGAYNEQFF.

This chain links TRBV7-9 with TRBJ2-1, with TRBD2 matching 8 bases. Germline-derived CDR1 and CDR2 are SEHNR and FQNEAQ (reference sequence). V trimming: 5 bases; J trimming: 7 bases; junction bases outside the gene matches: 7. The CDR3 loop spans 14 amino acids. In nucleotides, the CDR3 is TGTGCCAGCAGCCGTAGCGGGACAAGGAATGAGCAGTTCTTC. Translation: CASSRSGTRNEQFF.

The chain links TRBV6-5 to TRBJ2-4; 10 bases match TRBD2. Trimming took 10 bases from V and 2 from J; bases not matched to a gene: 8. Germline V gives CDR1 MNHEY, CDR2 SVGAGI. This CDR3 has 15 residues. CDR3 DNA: TGTGCCACGAGAGCGGGGGGGCTATCCAAAAACATTCAGTACTTC. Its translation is CATRAGGLSKNIQYF.

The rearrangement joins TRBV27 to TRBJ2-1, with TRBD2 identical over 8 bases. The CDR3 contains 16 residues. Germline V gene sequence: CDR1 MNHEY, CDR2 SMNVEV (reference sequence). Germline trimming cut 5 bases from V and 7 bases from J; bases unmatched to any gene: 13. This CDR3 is CASSARTSPGENEQFF. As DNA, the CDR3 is TGTGCCAGCAGTGCAAGGACTAGCCCGGGAGAAAATGAGCAGTTCTTC.